The rows below give T cell receptor beta chains drawn from one sample of a study of shared clonotypes between healthy human individuals. Produced via immunoSEQ multiplex PCR; TCRdb's table is partial and in-frame only. The sample contains some 530,000 clones, approximately 84% of which appear only once. The sequenced sample consisted of PBMCs. The origin of the receptors is a woman aged 40-49 years in good health. Some clones in this sample may be carry-over from other donors' samples. Both conserved end residues are part of each CDR3. D genes are given only for firm matches. Only part of the rows carry a size: once, few, many, or a class if the clone is expanded.

TRBJ2-7 TRBD1 TRBV28 few 17 CASSHKPQGAYSYEQYF TGTGCCAGCAGCCATAAACCACAGGGGGCCTACTCCTACGAGCAGTACTTC
TRBJ2-2 TRBD2 TRBV7-9 . 15 CASSLAGGRTGELFF TGTGCCAGCAGCTTAGCGGGCGGGAGGACCGGGGAGCTGTTTTTT
TRBJ2-1 TRBD2 TRBV15 . 14 CATSSGTSGHGLFF TGTGCCACCAGCAGTGGGACTAGCGGGCACGGACTTTTCTTC
TRBJ2-7 . TRBV28 . 14 CASSLRRKTYEQYF TGTGCCAGCAGTCTCAGACGGAAAACCTACGAGCAGTACTTC
TRBJ2-5 TRBD2 TRBV11-3 many 15 CASSPTSGVVETQYF TGTGCCAGCAGCCCCACTAGCGGGGTGGTTGAGACCCAGTACTTC
TRBJ1-2 . TRBV28 . 16 CASRTGGVLGNYGYTF TGTGCCAGCAGGACCGGGGGGGTACTGGGTAACTATGGCTACACCTTC
TRBJ2-1 TRBD2 TRBV4-3 . 15 CASSQGLGLHGEQFF TGCGCCAGCAGCCAAGGCCTGGGACTACATGGCGAGCAGTTCTTC
TRBJ2-7 . TRBV5-1 . 15 CASSYIVGDQYEQYF TGCGCCAGCAGCTATATTGTCGGAGATCAGTACGAGCAGTACTTC
TRBJ1-1 TRBD1 TRBV19 medium-sized 13 CASSRLGQDEAFF TGTGCCAGTAGTAGACTCGGACAGGATGAAGCTTTCTTT
TRBJ2-7 . TRBV4-3 . 16 CASSHLVGTVSYEQYF TGCGCCAGCAGCCATTTGGTAGGGACGGTTTCCTACGAGCAGTACTTC
TRBJ2-2 TRBD1 TRBV28 . 16 CASSYSGTGDTGELFF TGTGCCAGCAGTTACTCCGGGACAGGGGACACCGGGGAGCTGTTTTTT
TRBJ2-7 . TRBV6-5 few 14 CASSPLPWTYEQYF TGTGCCAGCAGTCCACTTCCCTGGACCTACGAGCAGTACTTC
TRBJ2-6 TRBD1 TRBV28 many 16 CAVRDRGTPGANVLTF TGTGCCGTCCGGGACAGGGGCACCCCTGGGGCCAACGTCCTGACTTTC
TRBJ1-1 . TRBV6-5 . 15 CASSYSKWGGTEAFF TGTGCCAGCAGTTACTCGAAGTGGGGGGGAACTGAAGCTTTCTTT
TRBJ2-5 . TRBV30 medium-sized 14 CAWSRQIYQETQYF TGTGCCTGGAGCCGACAGATCTACCAAGAGACCCAGTACTTC
TRBJ2-5 . TRBV7-9 . 14 CASSLASRGETQYF TGTGCCAGCAGCTTAGCTTCTAGGGGCGAGACCCAGTACTTC